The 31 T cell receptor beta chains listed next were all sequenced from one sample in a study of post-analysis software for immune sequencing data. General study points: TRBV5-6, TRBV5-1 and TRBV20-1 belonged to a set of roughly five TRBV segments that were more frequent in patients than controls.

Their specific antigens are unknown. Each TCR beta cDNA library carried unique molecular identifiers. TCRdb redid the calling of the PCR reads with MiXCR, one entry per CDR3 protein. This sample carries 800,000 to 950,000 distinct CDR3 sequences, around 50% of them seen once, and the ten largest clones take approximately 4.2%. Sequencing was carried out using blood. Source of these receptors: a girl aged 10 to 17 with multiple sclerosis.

CDR3 nucleotide sequence: TGTGCCAGCAGCGCGCTGACAGGGCTCCGAGAGACCCAGTACTTC. Encoded protein: CASSALTGLRETQYF. The gene calls are TRBV5-6 and TRBJ2-5; TRBD1 aligns across 7 bases. CDR3 size: 15 residues. Unmatched junction bases numbered 10, after V lost 4 bases and J lost 4 bases. The germline V gene encodes CDR1 SGHDT and CDR2 YYEEEE.

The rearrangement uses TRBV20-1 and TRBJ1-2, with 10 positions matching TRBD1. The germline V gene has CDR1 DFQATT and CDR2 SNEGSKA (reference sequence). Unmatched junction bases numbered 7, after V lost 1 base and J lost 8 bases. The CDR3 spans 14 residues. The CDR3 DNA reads TGCAGTGCTAGAGTGACAGGGGGCATGGGAGGCTACACCTTC. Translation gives CSARVTGGMGGYTF.

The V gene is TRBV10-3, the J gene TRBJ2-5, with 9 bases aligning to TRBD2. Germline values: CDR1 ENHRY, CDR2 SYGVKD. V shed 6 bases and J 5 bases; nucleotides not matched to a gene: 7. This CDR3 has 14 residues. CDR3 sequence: CAIRSGTSSETQYF. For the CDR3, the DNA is TGTGCCATCAGGTCTGGGACTAGCTCGGAGACCCAGTACTTC.

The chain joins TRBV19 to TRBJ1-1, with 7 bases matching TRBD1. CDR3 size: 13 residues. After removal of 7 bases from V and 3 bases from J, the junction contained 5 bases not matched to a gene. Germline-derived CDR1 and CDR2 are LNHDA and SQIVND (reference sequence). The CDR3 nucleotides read TGTGCCAGTAAACAGGGGCTGGACACTGAAGCTTTCTTT. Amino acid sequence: CASKQGLDTEAFF.

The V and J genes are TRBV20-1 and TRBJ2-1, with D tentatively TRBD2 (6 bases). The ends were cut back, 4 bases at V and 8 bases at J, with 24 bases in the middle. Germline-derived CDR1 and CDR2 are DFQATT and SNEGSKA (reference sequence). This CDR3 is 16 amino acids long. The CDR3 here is CSAMAGSPSVEDEQFF. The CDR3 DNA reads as TGCAGTGCTATGGCAGGGAGTCCTAGCGTGGAAGATGAGCAGTTCTTC.

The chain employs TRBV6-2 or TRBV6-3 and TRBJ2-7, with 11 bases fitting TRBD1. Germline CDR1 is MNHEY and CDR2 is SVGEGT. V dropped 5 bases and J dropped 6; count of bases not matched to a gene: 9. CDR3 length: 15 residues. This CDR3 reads CASSRTGTGGREQYF. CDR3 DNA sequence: TGTGCCAGCAGTCGCACCGGGACAGGGGGACGCGAGCAGTACTTC.

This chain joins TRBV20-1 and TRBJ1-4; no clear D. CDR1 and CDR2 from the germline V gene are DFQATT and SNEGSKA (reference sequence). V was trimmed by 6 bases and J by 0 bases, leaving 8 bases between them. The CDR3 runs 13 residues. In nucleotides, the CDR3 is TGCAGTGCCGAGGGTCCAACTAATGAAAAACTGTTTTTT. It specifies CSAEGPTNEKLFF.

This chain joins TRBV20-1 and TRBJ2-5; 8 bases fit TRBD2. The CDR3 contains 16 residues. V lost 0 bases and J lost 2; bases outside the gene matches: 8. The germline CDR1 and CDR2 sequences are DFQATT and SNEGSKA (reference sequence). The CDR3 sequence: CSAREHLAGQQETQYF. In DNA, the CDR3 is TGCAGTGCTAGAGAGCATCTAGCGGGCCAGCAAGAGACCCAGTACTTC.

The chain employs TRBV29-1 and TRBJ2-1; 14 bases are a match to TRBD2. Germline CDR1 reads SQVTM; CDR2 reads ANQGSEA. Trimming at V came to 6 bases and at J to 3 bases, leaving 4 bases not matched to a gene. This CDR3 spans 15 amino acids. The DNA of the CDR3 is TGCAGCGTGGGACTAGCGGGGGCCCACTACAATGAGCAGTTCTTC. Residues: CSVGLAGAHYNEQFF.

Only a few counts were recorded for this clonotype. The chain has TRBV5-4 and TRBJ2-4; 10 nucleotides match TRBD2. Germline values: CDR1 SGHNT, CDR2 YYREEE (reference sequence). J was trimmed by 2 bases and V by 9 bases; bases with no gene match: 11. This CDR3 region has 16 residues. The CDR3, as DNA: TGTGCCACCCTCCTAGCGGGAGAGGGGACCAAAAACATTCAGTACTTC. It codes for CATLLAGEGTKNIQYF.

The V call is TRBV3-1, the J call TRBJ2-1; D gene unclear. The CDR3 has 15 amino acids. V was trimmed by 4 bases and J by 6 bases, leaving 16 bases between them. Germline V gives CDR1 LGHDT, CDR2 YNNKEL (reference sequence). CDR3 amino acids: CASSPALGTTNEQFF. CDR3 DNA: TGTGCCAGCAGCCCTGCATTAGGTACTACCAATGAGCAGTTCTTC.

This CDR3 is CASSLGEGTEAFF. The CDR3 DNA reads as TGTGCCAGCAGCTTAGGAGAGGGCACTGAAGCTTTCTTT. The rearrangement uses TRBV7-8 and TRBJ1-1; D not resolved. Germline V gene sequence: CDR1 SGHVS, CDR2 FQNEAQ. This CDR3 is built from 13 residues. V shed 1 base and J shed 4 bases, with 7 bases lying between them.

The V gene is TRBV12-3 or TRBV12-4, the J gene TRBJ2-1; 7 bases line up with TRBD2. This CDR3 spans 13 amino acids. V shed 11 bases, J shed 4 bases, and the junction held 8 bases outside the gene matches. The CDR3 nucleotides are TGTGCCTGCATGACTAGCCCTTACAATGAGCAGTTCTTC. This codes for CACMTSPYNEQFF.

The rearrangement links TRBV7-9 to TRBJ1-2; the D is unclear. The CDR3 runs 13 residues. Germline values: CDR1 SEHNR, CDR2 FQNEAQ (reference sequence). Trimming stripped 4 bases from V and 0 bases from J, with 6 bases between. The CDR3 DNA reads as TGTGCCAGCAGCTGGTCACCTAACTATGGCTACACCTTC. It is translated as CASSWSPNYGYTF.

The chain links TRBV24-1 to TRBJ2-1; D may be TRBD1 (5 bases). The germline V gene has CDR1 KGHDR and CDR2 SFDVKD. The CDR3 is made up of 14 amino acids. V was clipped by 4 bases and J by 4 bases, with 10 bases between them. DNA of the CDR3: TGTGCCACCAGTGACGCCGACAGATACAATGAGCAGTTCTTC. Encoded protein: CATSDADRYNEQFF.

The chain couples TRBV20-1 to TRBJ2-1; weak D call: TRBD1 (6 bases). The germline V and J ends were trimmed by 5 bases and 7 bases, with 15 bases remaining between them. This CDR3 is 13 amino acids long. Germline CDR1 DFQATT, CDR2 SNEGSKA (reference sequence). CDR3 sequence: CSAGQSLGNEQFF. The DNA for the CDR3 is TGCAGTGCTGGACAGTCCCTGGGGAATGAGCAGTTCTTC.

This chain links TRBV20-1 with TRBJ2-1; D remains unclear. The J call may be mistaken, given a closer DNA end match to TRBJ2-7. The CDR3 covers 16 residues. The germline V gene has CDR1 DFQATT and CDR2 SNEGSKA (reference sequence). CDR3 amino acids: CSARVLLPSSYNEQYF. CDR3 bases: TGCAGTGCTAGAGTTTTATTGCCGAGCTCCTACAATGAGCAGTACTTC.

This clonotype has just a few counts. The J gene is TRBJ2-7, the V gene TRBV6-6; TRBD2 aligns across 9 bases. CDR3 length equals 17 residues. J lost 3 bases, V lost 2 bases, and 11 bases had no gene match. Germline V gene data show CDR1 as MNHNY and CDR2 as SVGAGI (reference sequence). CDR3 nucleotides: TGTGCCAGCAGTTACGGGGGTAGCGGGGGAAAAAACTACGAGCAGTACTTC. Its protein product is CASSYGGSGGKNYEQYF.

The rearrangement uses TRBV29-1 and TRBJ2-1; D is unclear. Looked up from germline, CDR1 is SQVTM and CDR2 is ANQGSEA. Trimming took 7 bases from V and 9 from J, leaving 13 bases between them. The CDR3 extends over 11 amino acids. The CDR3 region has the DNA TGCAGCGCCGTATCTCGGCCTGAGCAGTTCTTC. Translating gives CSAVSRPEQFF.

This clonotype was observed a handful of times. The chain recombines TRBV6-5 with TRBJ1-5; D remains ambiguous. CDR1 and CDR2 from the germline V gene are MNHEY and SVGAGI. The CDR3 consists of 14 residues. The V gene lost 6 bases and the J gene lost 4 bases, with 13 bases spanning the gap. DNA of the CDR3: TGTGCCAGCAGCCCTTTTCGACGGAATCAGCCCCAGCATTTT. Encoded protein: CASSPFRRNQPQHF.

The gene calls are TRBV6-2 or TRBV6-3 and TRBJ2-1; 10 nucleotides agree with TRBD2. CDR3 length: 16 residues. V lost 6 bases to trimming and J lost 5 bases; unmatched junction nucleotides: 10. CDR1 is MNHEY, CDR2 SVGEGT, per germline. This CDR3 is CASSYSSGSFHNEQFF. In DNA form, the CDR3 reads TGTGCCAGCAGCTATTCTAGCGGGAGTTTCCACAATGAGCAGTTCTTC.

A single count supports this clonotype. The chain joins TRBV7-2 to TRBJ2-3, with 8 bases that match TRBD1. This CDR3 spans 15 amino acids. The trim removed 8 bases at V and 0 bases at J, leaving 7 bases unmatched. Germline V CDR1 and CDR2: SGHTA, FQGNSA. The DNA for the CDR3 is TGTGCCAGCTCCTACAGGGGGATAAGCACAGATACGCAGTATTTT. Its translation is CASSYRGISTDTQYF.

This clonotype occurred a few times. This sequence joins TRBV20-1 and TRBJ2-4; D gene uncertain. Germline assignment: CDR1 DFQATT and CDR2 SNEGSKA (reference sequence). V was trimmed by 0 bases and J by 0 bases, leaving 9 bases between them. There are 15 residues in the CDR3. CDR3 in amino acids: CSARDPRVAKNIQYF. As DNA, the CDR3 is TGCAGTGCTAGAGATCCCCGAGTAGCCAAAAACATTCAGTACTTC.

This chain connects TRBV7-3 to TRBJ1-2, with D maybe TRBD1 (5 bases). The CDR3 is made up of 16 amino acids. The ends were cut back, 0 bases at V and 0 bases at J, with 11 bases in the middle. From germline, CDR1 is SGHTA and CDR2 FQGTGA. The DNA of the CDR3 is TGTGCCAGCAGCTTAACGTTTACAGGAGCTAACTATGGCTACACCTTC. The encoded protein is CASSLTFTGANYGYTF.

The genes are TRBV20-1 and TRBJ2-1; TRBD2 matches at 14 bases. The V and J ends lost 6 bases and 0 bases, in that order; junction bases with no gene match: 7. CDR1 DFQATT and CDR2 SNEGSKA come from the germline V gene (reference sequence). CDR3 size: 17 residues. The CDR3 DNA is TGCAGTGCGACGGGACTAGCGGGGGCCGACTCCTACAATGAGCAGTTCTTC. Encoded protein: CSATGLAGADSYNEQFF.

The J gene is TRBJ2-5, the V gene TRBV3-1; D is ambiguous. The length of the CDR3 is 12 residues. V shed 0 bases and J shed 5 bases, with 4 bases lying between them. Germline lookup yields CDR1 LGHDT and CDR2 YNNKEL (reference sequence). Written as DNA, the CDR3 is TGTGCCAGCAGCCAAGAGGTGGAGACCCAGTACTTC. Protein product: CASSQEVETQYF.

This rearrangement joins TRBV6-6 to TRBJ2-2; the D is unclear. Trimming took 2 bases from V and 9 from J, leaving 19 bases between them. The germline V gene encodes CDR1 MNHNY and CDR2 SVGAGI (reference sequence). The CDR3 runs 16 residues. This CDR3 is CASSYPGQVLSRELFF. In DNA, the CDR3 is TGTGCCAGCAGTTACCCCGGGCAGGTATTATCCCGGGAGCTGTTTTTT.

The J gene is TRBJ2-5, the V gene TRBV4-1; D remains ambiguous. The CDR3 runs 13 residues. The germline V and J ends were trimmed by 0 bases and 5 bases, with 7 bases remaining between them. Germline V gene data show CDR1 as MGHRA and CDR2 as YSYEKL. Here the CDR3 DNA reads TGCGCCAGCAGCCAAGAAGCTCTGGAGACCCAGTACTTC. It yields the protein CASSQEALETQYF.

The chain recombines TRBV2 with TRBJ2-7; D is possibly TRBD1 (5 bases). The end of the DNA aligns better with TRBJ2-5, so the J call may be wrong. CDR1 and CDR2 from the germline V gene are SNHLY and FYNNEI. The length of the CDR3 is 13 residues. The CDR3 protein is CASRHDRTETQYF. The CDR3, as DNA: TGTGCCAGCAGACACGACAGAACGGAGACCCAGTACTTC.

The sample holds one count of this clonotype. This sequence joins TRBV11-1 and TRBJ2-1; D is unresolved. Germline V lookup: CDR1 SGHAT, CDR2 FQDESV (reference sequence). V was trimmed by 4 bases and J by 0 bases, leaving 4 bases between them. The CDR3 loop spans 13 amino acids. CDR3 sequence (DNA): TGTGCCAGCAGCTGGGGCTCCTACAATGAGCAGTTCTTC. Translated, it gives CASSWGSYNEQFF.

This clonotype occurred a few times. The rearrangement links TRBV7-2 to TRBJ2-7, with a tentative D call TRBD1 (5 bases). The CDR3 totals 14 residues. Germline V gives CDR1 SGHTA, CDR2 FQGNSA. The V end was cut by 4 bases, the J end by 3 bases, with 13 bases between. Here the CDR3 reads CASSSSGLVYEQYF. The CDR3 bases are TGTGCCAGCAGCTCGTCAGGGCTGGTCTACGAGCAGTACTTC.